The 18 T cell receptor beta chains below all came from one sample that was sequenced in a study of blood T cell repertoires in COVID-19. Generated by immunoSEQ multiplex PCR, the TCRdb table keeps only in-frame clones and is missing some. The top ten clones hold about 10% of a sample with approximately 200,000 clones, 80% to 90% of them seen once. Sequencing was done on a sample of peripheral blood. The receptor source for this set is a woman aged 80 or older with COVID-19, enrolled during active disease.

CDR3 nucleotides: TGTGCCAGCTCATCGGGACAGGGCCCCCAAGAGACCCAGTACTTC. Its protein is CASSSGQGPQETQYF. V is TRBV18 and J is TRBJ2-5, with 9 bases identical to TRBD1. Germline-derived CDR1 and CDR2 are KGHSH and LQKENI. The length of the CDR3 is 15 residues. With V trimmed by 5 bases and J by 1 base, 5 bases remained unmatched.

This clone was found a few times. The rearrangement joins TRBV3-1 (or the pseudogene TRBV3-2) to TRBJ2-5, with 12 bases matching TRBD2. The CDR3 contains 15 residues. V trimming: 8 bases; J trimming: 4 bases; junction bases outside the gene matches: 8. Looked up from germline, CDR1 is LGHDT and CDR2 is YNNKEL (reference sequence). Here the CDR3 reads CASLKRLAGAETQYF. CDR3 DNA sequence: TGTGCCAGCCTTAAGAGACTAGCGGGAGCAGAGACCCAGTACTTC.

CDR3 sequence reads: CASRPGGRRAYEQYF. Here the CDR3 DNA reads TGTGCCAGCCGTCCGGGCGGGAGACGGGCCTACGAGCAGTACTTC. The V gene is TRBV6-5, the J gene TRBJ2-7; 7 bases agree with TRBD2. The J segment lost 2 bases and the V segment lost 8 bases, leaving 12 bases of the junction unmatched. The germline gives CDR1 MNHEY, CDR2 SVGAGI. CDR3 length: 15 amino acids.

The chain links TRBV18 to TRBJ2-7; 10 bases align to TRBD2. J was trimmed by 0 bases and V by 5 bases; bases with no gene match: 7. Germline V CDR1 and CDR2: KGHSH, LQKENI. The CDR3 spans 16 residues. Here the CDR3 DNA reads TGTGCCAGCTCAATTACCGGGACTAGCGCCTCCTACGAGCAGTACTTC. Protein sequence: CASSITGTSASYEQYF.

Comments on this clone: This sample includes further DNA sequences coding for the same CDR3. The chain recombines TRBV5-1 with TRBJ1-1; D might be TRBD1 (5 bases). The CDR3 sequence is 14 residues long. The V end lost 2 bases, the J end lost 1 base, and 9 bases lay between the germline ends. CDR1 is SGHRS, CDR2 YFSETQ, per germline. The CDR3 sequence is CASSFSTGNTEAFF. CDR3 coding DNA: TGCGCCAGCAGCTTTTCTACAGGGAACACTGAAGCTTTCTTT.

The chain is built from TRBV5-1 and TRBJ1-2; D gene ambiguous. The CDR3 is 13 amino acids. V was clipped by 2 bases and J by 3 bases, with 8 bases between them. Looked up from germline, CDR1 is SGHRS and CDR2 is YFSETQ. This CDR3 is CASSFDGDYGYTF. CDR3 in DNA: TGCGCCAGCAGCTTCGACGGGGACTATGGCTACACCTTC.

The V gene is TRBV6-5, the J gene TRBJ1-2; 8 bases line up with TRBD1. The V gene end was trimmed by 6 bases and the J gene end by 6 bases; junction bases not matched to a gene: 12. Germline CDR1 and CDR2: MNHEY and SVGAGI. CDR3 length equals 15 residues. CDR3 amino acids: CASRASGGGSHGYTF. The CDR3 DNA reads as TGTGCCAGCAGAGCTTCAGGGGGCGGGAGCCATGGCTACACCTTC.

This chain joins TRBV27 and TRBJ1-1; 7 positions agree with TRBD1. Germline loops: CDR1 MNHEY, CDR2 SMNVEV (reference sequence). There are 18 residues in the CDR3. The trim removed 6 bases at V and 1 base at J, leaving 17 bases unmatched. This CDR3 is CASSPLGQPVDQNTEAFF. The CDR3 DNA reads as TGTGCCAGCAGCCCTTTGGGACAGCCTGTGGATCAGAACACTGAAGCTTTCTTT.

This chain's CDR3 is CAWSRPGGVNTEAFF. The CDR3, as DNA: TGTGCCTGGAGTCGGCCGGGGGGGGTGAACACTGAAGCTTTCTTT. The chain is built from TRBV30 and TRBJ1-1, with a possible D match to TRBD1 (5 bases). Trimming shortened V by 2 bases and J by 0 bases, and 13 bases separated the two germline ends. This CDR3 contains 15 residues. The germline CDR1 and CDR2 sequences are GTSNPN and SVGIG (reference sequence).

CDR3 DNA: TGTGCCAGCAGCTTAGGTACTGGGGCCAACGTCCTGACTTTC. Amino acids: CASSLGTGANVLTF. The genes are TRBV7-8 and TRBJ2-6; D remains ambiguous. CDR3 size: 14 residues. V lost 1 base and J 2 bases, leaving 3 bases between the germline ends. CDR1 is SGHVS and CDR2 is FQNEAQ in the germline V gene.

The chain uses TRBV7-8 and TRBJ2-3; 7 bases agree with TRBD2. This CDR3 has 15 amino acids. Germline-derived CDR1 and CDR2 are SGHVS and FQNEAQ. V was clipped by 5 bases and J by 4 bases; unmatched bases: 9. The chain's CDR3 is CASSQDGGRADTQYF. In nucleotides, the CDR3 is TGTGCCAGCAGCCAAGACGGTGGGAGGGCAGATACGCAGTATTTT.

The gene calls are TRBV9 and TRBJ1-2, with D possibly matching TRBD1 (5 bases). Deletions cut 4 bases from V and 3 bases from J, with 16 bases between. The CDR3 is 15 amino acids. CDR1 and CDR2 (germline): SGDLS, YYNGEE. CDR3 in DNA: TGTGCCAGCAGCCCCCCCGGCAGGGTCGACTATGGCTACACCTTC. This gives the protein CASSPPGRVDYGYTF.

This clone was observed a single time. V usage is TRBV7-7 and J usage is TRBJ2-5, with 8 bases that match TRBD2. The CDR3 contains 16 residues. CDR1 is SSHAT and CDR2 is FNYEAQ in the germline V gene (reference sequence). V shed 5 bases and J 5 bases; nucleotides not matched to a gene: 13. Written as DNA, the CDR3 is TGTGCCAGCAGCCCGTTAGCGGGGAACCCAGGGGAGACCCAGTACTTC. Residues: CASSPLAGNPGETQYF. Drawing the rest from reference TRBV7-7 and TRBJ2-5, the complete variable domain is GAGVSQSPRYKVTKRGQDVTLRCDPISSHATLYWYQQALGQGPEFLTYFNYEAQPDKSGLPSDRFSAERPEGSISTLTIQRTEQRDSAMYRCASSPLAGNPGETQYFGPGTRLLVL.

This clone occurred a few times. The genes are TRBV2 and TRBJ1-5; TRBD1 agrees at 8 bases. CDR1 is SNHLY, CDR2 FYNNEI, per germline. This CDR3 region has 12 residues. The trim removed 3 bases at V and 11 bases at J, leaving 3 bases unmatched. CDR3 DNA: TGTGCCAGCAGTGACAGGGGGCCGGCCCAGCATTTT. Translation gives CASSDRGPAQHF.

The V call is TRBV5-1, the J call TRBJ1-4; the D is unclear. V was cut by 0 bases and J by 7 bases, with 16 bases left in between. CDR3 length: 16 residues. The germline V gene has CDR1 SGHRS and CDR2 YFSETQ. The CDR3 region is CASSLEVQRRGEKLFF. Written as DNA, the CDR3 is TGCGCCAGCAGCTTGGAGGTTCAAAGGCGGGGTGAAAAACTGTTTTTT.

The CDR3 DNA sequence: TGTGCCAGCAGCACGGGACAGCAAGTCTATGGCTACACCTTC. It specifies CASSTGQQVYGYTF. The rearrangement joins TRBV7-2 to TRBJ1-2, with 7 bases aligning to TRBD1. V shed 5 bases, J shed 4 bases, and the junction held 7 bases outside the gene matches. Germline-derived CDR1 and CDR2 are SGHTA and FQGNSA. The CDR3 runs to 14 residues. The complete variable domain, with remaining parts taken from reference TRBV7-2 and TRBJ1-2, reads GAGVSQSPSNKVTEKGKDVELRCDPISGHTALYWYRQSLGQGLEFLIYFQGNSAPDKSGLPSDRFSAERTGGSVSTLTIQRTQQEDSAVYLCASSTGQQVYGYTFGSGTRLTVV.

The chain links TRBV24-1 to TRBJ1-5; D gene unclear. V lost 2 bases, J lost 5 bases, and 6 bases lay in between. The CDR3 runs 13 residues. Germline lookup yields CDR1 KGHDR and CDR2 SFDVKD. The CDR3 is CATSDSPHQPQHF. DNA for the CDR3: TGTGCCACCAGTGATTCCCCTCATCAGCCCCAGCATTTT.

V and J are TRBV4-3 and TRBJ2-6; 8 bases agree with TRBD1. The V segment lost 5 bases and the J segment 4 bases; nucleotides outside the gene matches: 10. CDR1 is LGHNA and CDR2 is YSLEER in the germline V gene. The CDR3 is 17 residues long. This CDR3 reads CASSAGIWTGGANVLTF. CDR3 nucleotides: TGCGCCAGCAGCGCCGGGATCTGGACAGGGGGGGCCAACGTCCTGACTTTC.